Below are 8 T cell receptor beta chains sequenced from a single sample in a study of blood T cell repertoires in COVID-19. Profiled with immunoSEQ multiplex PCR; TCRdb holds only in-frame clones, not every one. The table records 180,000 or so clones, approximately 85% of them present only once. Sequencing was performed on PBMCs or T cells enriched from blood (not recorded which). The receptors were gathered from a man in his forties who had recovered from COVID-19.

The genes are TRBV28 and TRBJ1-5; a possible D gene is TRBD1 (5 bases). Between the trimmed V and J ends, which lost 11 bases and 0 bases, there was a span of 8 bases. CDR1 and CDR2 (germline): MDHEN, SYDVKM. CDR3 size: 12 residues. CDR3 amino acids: CAGADSNQPQHF. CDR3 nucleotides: TGTGCCGGGGCAGATAGCAATCAGCCCCAGCATTTT.

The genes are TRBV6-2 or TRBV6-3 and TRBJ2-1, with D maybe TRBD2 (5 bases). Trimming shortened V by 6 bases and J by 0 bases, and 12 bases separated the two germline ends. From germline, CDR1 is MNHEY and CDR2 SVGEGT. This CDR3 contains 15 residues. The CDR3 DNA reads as TGTGCCAGCAGCCGGACTCCCAGCTCCTACAATGAGCAGTTCTTC. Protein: CASSRTPSSYNEQFF.

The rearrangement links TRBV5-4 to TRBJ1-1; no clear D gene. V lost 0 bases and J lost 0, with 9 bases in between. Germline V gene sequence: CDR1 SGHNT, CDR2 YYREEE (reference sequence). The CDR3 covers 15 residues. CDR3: CASSLEGRMNTEAFF. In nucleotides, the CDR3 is TGTGCCAGCAGCTTGGAAGGCAGGATGAACACTGAAGCTTTCTTT. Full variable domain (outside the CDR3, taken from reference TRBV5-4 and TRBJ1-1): ETGVTQSPTHLIKTRGQQVTLRCSSQSGHNTVSWYQQALGQGPQFIFQYYREEENGRGNFPPRFSGLQFPNYSSELNVNALELDDSALYLCASSLEGRMNTEAFFGQGTRLTVV.

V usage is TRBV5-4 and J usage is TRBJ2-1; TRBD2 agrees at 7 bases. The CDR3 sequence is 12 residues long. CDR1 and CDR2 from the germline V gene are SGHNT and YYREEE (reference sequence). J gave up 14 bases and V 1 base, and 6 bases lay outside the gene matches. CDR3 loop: CASSLYGREKFF. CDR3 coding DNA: TGTGCCAGCAGCTTGTATGGGCGGGAGAAGTTCTTC.

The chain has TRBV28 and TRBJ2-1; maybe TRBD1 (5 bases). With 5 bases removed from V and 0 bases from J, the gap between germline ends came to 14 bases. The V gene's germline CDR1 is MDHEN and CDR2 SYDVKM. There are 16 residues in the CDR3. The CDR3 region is CASSGRQSSSYNEQFF. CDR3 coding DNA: TGTGCCAGCAGTGGACGACAGTCTAGCTCCTACAATGAGCAGTTCTTC.

The CDR3 DNA is TGCGCCAGCAGACCTCGTCAGGGGCCACCCCTCCACTTT. This codes for CASRPRQGPPLHF. J is TRBJ1-6 and V is TRBV10-1, with D tentatively TRBD1 (6 bases). The CDR3 covers 13 residues. Trimming removed 6 bases at V and 11 bases at J, with 14 bases between. In germline, CDR1 is WNHNN, CDR2 SYGVQD (reference sequence).

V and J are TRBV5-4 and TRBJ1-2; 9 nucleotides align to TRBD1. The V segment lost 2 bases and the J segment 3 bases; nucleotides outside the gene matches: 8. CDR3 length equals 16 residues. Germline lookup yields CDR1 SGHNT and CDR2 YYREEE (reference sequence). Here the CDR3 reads CASSLDRGQGDYGYTF. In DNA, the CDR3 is TGTGCCAGCAGCTTAGATCGGGGACAGGGTGACTATGGCTACACCTTC.

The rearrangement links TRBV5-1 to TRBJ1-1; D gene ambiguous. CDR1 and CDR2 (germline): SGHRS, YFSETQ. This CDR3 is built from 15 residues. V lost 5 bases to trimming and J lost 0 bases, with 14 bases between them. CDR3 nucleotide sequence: TGCGCCAGCAGTTCCCGGGTAGGAATGAACACTGAAGCTTTCTTT. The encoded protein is CASSSRVGMNTEAFF.